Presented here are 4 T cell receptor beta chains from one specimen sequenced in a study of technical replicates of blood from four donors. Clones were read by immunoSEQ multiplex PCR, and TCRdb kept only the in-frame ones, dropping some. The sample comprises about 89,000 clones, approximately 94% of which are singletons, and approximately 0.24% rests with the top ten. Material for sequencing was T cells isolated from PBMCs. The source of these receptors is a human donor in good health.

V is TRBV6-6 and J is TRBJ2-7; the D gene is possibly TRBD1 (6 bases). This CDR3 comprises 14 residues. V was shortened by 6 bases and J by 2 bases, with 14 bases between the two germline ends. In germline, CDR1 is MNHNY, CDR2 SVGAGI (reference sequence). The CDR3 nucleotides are TGTGCCAGCAGCCCCCGGGACATACCCTACGAGCAGTACTTC. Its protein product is CASSPRDIPYEQYF.

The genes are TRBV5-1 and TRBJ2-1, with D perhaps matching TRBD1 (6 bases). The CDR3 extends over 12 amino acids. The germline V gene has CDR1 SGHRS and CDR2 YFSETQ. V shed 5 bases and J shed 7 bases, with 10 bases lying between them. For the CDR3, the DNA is TGCGCCAGCAGGGAAACAGGGAATGAGCAGTTCTTC. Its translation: CASRETGNEQFF.

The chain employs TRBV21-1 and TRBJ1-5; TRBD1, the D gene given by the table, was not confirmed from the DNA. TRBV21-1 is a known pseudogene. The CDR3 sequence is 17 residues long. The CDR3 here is CASSKVVWQDLLQPQHF. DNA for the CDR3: TGTGCCAGCAGCAAAGTAGTGTGGCAGGATCTTTTACAGCCCCAGCATTTT.

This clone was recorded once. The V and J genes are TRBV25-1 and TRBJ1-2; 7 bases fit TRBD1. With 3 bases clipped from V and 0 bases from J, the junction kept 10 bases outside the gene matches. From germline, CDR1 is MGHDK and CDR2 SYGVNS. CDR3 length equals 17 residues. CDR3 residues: CASSDLGKGATNYGYTF. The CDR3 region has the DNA TGTGCCAGCAGTGATTTGGGGAAGGGGGCGACTAACTATGGCTACACCTTC.